The 19 T cell receptor beta chains reported below all come from one sample, sequenced in a study of CD8 T cells in ankylosing spondylitis. One entry per CDR3 protein results from TCRdb running MiXCR on the 5' RACE reads. This sample carries 390,000 or so distinct CDR3 sequences, about 20% of them seen once, and the ten largest clones take 16%. Their recognized antigens are unknown. Study-wide findings and caveats: A motif in TCR beta, a set of eight highly homologous variants, appeared characteristic of ankylosing spondylitis blood.

Sequenced material: blood, either unsorted or a sorted T cell fraction (not recorded which). The source of these receptors is a male donor with ankylosing spondylitis.

In its sample, this clonotype was seen a few times. The rearrangement uses TRBV7-3 and TRBJ2-1; 7 positions match TRBD2. Per germline, CDR1 SGHTA and CDR2 FQGTGA. CDR3 size: 15 residues. V gave up 4 bases and J gave up 6 bases; unmatched junction bases: 9. In DNA form, the CDR3 reads TGTGCCAGCAGCTCAAAGGCGGGAGTCAGCAATGAGCAGTTCTTC. Amino acid sequence: CASSSKAGVSNEQFF.

The rearrangement uses TRBV5-1 and TRBJ2-3, with 12 bases that match TRBD2. The CDR3 is 18 residues long. V lost 2 bases, J lost 0 bases, and 7 bases stayed unmatched. CDR1 and CDR2 (germline): SGHRS, YFSETQ. The CDR3 coding sequence is TGCGCCAGCAGCTTACCTAGCGGGAGGGGTCCTAGCACAGATACGCAGTATTTT. It encodes CASSLPSGRGPSTDTQYF.

The chain couples TRBV9 to TRBJ1-4, with 8 bases aligning to TRBD1. Germline assignment: CDR1 SGDLS and CDR2 YYNGEE. This CDR3 has 16 residues. V was clipped by 4 bases and J by 7 bases; unmatched bases: 12. For the CDR3, the DNA is TGTGCCAGCAGCCTGTCAACCGGGACAGGTTTTGAAAAACTGTTTTTT. Encoded protein: CASSLSTGTGFEKLFF.

The rearrangement uses TRBV2 and TRBJ2-1, with a possible D match to TRBD1 (5 bases). The V and J ends lost 7 bases and 9 bases respectively, with 13 bases between them. This CDR3 is built from 12 residues. The germline V gene has CDR1 SNHLY and CDR2 FYNNEI. Here the CDR3 DNA reads TGTGCCAGCATGCAGGGAAGTGGTGAGCAGTTCTTC. The encoded protein is CASMQGSGEQFF. The complete variable domain, with remaining parts taken from reference TRBV2 and TRBJ2-1, reads EPEVTQTPSHQVTQMGQEVILRCVPISNHLYFYWYRQILGQKVEFLVSFYNNEISEKSEIFDDQFSVERPDGSNFTLKIRSTKLEDSAMYFCASMQGSGEQFFGPGTRLTVL.

The chain uses TRBV7-2 and TRBJ1-3, with TRBD1 as a possible D gene (6 bases). Trimming took 5 bases from V and 0 from J, leaving 17 bases between them. Germline V gene data show CDR1 as SGHTA and CDR2 as FQGNSA. CDR3 length: 17 residues. Here the CDR3 reads CASSPSGQPRSGNTIYF. CDR3 bases: TGTGCCAGCAGCCCCTCCGGACAGCCCCGCTCTGGAAACACCATATATTTT.

This clonotype was counted at least ten times. The chain has TRBV30 and TRBJ1-6; D uncertain. Germline CDR1 is GTSNPN and CDR2 is SVGIG (reference sequence). V shed 2 bases and J shed 13 bases, with 18 bases lying between them. This CDR3 comprises 14 residues. CDR3 loop: CAWSNGGVGGPLHF. CDR3 nucleotide sequence: TGTGCCTGGAGTAACGGCGGTGTCGGTGGGCCCCTCCACTTT.

The J gene is TRBJ2-3, the V gene TRBV15, with D tentatively TRBD1 (5 bases). This CDR3 region has 14 residues. CDR1 and CDR2 from the germline V gene are LNHNV and YYDKDF (reference sequence). Trimming stripped 0 bases from V and 1 base from J, with 5 bases between. CDR3 residues: CATSREGGTDTQYF. The DNA of the CDR3 is TGTGCCACCAGCAGAGAAGGGGGCACAGATACGCAGTATTTT.

This clonotype appeared a single time. The rearrangement joins TRBV20-1 to TRBJ2-1, with 8 bases that match TRBD2. Germline V gene data show CDR1 as DFQATT and CDR2 as SNEGSKA (reference sequence). The CDR3 sequence is 14 residues long. V lost 3 bases to trimming and J lost 3 bases; unmatched junction nucleotides: 4. In DNA, the CDR3 is TGCAGTGCTAGCCACACTAGCGGCTACAATGAGCAGTTCTTC. Its protein is CSASHTSGYNEQFF.

This clonotype has at least ten counts. V gene TRBV27 combines with J gene TRBJ1-4; tentatively, D is TRBD1 (5 bases). The germline V and J ends were trimmed by 0 bases and 8 bases, with 25 bases remaining between them. Germline loops: CDR1 MNHEY, CDR2 SMNVEV (reference sequence). The CDR3 runs 19 residues. The CDR3 coding sequence is TGTGCCAGCAGTTTATCCTCTAACCCAGGGAGAGTAGGAGGGGAAAAACTGTTTTTT. This codes for CASSLSSNPGRVGGEKLFF.

This clonotype was recorded a few times. The genes are TRBV5-4 and TRBJ2-7; 7 nucleotides line up with TRBD1. CDR3 size: 14 residues. With 0 bases clipped from V and 3 bases from J, the junction kept 3 bases outside the gene matches. From germline, CDR1 is SGHNT and CDR2 YYREEE (reference sequence). The CDR3 region is CASSLETGNYEQYF. In nucleotides, the CDR3 is TGTGCCAGCAGCTTGGAGACAGGGAACTACGAGCAGTACTTC.

The V gene is TRBV18, the J gene TRBJ2-6; D not certain. The germline V and J ends were trimmed by 1 base and 1 base, with 8 bases remaining between them. This CDR3 has 16 residues. Germline-derived CDR1 and CDR2 are KGHSH and LQKENI. The CDR3 DNA reads TGTGCCAGCTCACCACAGTTCGTTTCTGGGGCCAACGTCCTGACTTTC. Translation: CASSPQFVSGANVLTF.

The table lists this clonotype with a few counts. The chain combines TRBV29-1 with TRBJ2-3; 12 bases match TRBD2. V was clipped by 4 bases and J by 5 bases; unmatched bases: 16. CDR1 and CDR2 from the germline V gene are SQVTM and ANQGSEA. This CDR3 has 18 amino acids. The CDR3 nucleotides are TGCAGCGTTGGTGGAGAGGCCCAAGGGGGACTAGCGGGAGATACGCAGTATTTT. This gives the protein CSVGGEAQGGLAGDTQYF.

V usage is TRBV29-1 and J usage is TRBJ2-1; possibly TRBD1 for D (5 bases). Trimming left V 4 bases short and J 5 bases short, with 12 bases between. Germline V gives CDR1 SQVTM, CDR2 ANQGSEA. The length of the CDR3 is 13 residues. CDR3 nucleotide sequence: TGCAGCGTTGGACAGAGAAGAAACAATGAGCAGTTCTTC. Encoded protein: CSVGQRRNNEQFF.

This clonotype turned up a few times. The chain uses TRBV15 and TRBJ1-6; D unresolved. The CDR3 sequence is 13 residues long. V was cut by 5 bases and J by 7 bases, with 9 bases left in between. Germline lookup yields CDR1 LNHNV and CDR2 YYDKDF (reference sequence). The CDR3 loop is CATSREPNSPLHF. The CDR3 nucleotides are TGTGCCACCAGCCGGGAACCAAATTCACCCCTCCACTTT.

The rearrangement links TRBV7-9 to TRBJ1-3; D is unresolved. Trimming took 11 bases from V and 0 from J, leaving 11 bases between them. Germline CDR1 reads SEHNR; CDR2 reads FQNEAQ (reference sequence). The CDR3 runs 13 residues. CDR3 nucleotides: TGTGCCGCCAATAACAACTCTGGAAACACCATATATTTT. This codes for CAANNNSGNTIYF.

The chain carries TRBV7-2 and TRBJ2-2; D is ambiguous. Trimming cost V 4 bases and J 9 bases, with 15 bases left between them. In germline, CDR1 is SGHTA, CDR2 FQGNSA. The length of the CDR3 is 14 residues. For the CDR3, the DNA is TGTGCCAGCAGCTCTTCCCTGTTCCCCTGGGAGCTGTTTTTT. Protein: CASSSSLFPWELFF.

This clonotype was counted a few times. In nucleotides, the CDR3 is TGTGCCATCAATGCCGGGACTTTGCGGCGCAATGAGCAGTTCTTC. It encodes CAINAGTLRRNEQFF. This chain joins TRBV10-3 and TRBJ2-1, with a weak D call TRBD2 (6 bases). V was trimmed by 7 bases and J by 6 bases, leaving 19 bases between them. The CDR3 has 15 amino acids. CDR1 and CDR2 (germline): ENHRY, SYGVKD.

The rearrangement links TRBV11-2 to TRBJ2-1, with TRBD2 identical over 10 bases. In germline, CDR1 is SGHAT, CDR2 FQNNGV. V lost 3 bases, J lost 4 bases, and 3 bases stayed unmatched. The CDR3 has 15 amino acids. The CDR3 spells CASSFGTSEYNEQFF. CDR3 coding DNA: TGTGCCAGCAGCTTTGGGACTAGCGAGTACAATGAGCAGTTCTTC.

The V gene is TRBV6-1, the J gene TRBJ2-2; 12 nucleotides align to TRBD1. The CDR3 length is 14 residues. Germline values: CDR1 MNHNS, CDR2 SASEGT. Losses at the gene ends were 6 bases for V and 8 bases for J; bases not matched to a gene: 4. CDR3 loop: CASRGQGAVGELFF. The CDR3 DNA reads as TGTGCCAGCAGGGGACAGGGGGCCGTGGGGGAGCTGTTTTTT.